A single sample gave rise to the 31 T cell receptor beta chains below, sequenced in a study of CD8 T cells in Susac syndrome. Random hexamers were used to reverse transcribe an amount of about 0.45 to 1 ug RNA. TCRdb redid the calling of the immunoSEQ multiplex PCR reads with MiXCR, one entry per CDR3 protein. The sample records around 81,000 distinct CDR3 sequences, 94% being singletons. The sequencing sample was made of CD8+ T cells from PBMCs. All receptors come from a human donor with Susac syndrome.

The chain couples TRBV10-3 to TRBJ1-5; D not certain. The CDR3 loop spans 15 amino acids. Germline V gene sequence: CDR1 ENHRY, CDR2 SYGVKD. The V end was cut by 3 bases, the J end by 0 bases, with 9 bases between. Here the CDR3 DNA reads TGTGCCATCAGTGACGGTCGGAATAGCAATCAGCCCCAGCATTTT. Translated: CAISDGRNSNQPQHF.

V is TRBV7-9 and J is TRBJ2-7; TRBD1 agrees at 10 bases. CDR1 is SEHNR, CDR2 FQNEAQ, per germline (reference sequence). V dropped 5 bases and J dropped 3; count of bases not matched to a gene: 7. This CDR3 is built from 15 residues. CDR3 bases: TGTGCCAGCAGCCGCGGACAGGGGGATTACTACGAGCAGTACTTC. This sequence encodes CASSRGQGDYYEQYF.

CDR3 protein: CASSPPGLEGQPQHF. Here the CDR3 DNA reads TGTGCCAGCAGCCCCCCGGGACTCGAGGGTCAGCCCCAGCATTTT. The chain combines TRBV7-9 with TRBJ1-5, with D perhaps matching TRBD1 (5 bases). The CDR3 is 15 residues long. CDR1 and CDR2 (germline): SEHNR, FQNEAQ (reference sequence). The V gene lost 5 bases and the J gene lost 6 bases, with 17 bases spanning the gap.

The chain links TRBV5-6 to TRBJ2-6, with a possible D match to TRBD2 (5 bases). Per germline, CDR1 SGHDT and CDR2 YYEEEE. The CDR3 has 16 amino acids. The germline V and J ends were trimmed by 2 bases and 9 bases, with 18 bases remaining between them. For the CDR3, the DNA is TGTGCCAGCAGCTTCGAGGCTCTGAGGGTGGTCAACGTCCTGACTTTC. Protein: CASSFEALRVVNVLTF.

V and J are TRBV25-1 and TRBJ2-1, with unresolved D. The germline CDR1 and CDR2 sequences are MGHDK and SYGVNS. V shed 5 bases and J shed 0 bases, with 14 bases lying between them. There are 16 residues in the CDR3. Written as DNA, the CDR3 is TGTGCCAGCAGTTCCCATACAGCGCGCTCCTACAATGAGCAGTTCTTC. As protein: CASSSHTARSYNEQFF.

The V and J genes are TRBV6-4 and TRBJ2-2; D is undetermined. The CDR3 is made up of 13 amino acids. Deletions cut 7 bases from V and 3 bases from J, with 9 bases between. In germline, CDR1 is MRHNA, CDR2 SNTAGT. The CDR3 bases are TGTGCCAGCAAACCTTCGGACACCGGGGAGCTGTTTTTT. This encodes CASKPSDTGELFF.

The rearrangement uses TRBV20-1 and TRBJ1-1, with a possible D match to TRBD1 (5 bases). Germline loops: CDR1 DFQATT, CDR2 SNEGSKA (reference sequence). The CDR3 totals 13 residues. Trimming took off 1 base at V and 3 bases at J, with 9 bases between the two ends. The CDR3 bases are TGCAGTGCTAGAGGAGGGACGGACACTGAAGCTTTCTTT. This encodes CSARGGTDTEAFF.

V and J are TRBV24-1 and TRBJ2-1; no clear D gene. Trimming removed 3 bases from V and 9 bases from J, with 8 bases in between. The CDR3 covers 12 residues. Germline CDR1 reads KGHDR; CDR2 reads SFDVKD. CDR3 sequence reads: CATSDQLPEQFF. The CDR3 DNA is TGTGCCACCAGTGATCAGCTACCTGAGCAGTTCTTC.

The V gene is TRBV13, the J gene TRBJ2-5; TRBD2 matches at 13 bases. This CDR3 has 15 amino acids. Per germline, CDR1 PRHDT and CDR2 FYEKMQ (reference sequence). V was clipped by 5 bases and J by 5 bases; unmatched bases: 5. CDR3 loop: CASSELAGGPETQYF. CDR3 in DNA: TGTGCCAGCAGCGAACTAGCGGGGGGGCCGGAGACCCAGTACTTC. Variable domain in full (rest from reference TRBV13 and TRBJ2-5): AAGVIQSPRHLIKEKRETATLKCYPIPRHDTVYWYQQGPGQDPQFLISFYEKMQSDKGSIPDRFSAQQFSDYHSELNMSSLELGDSALYFCASSELAGGPETQYFGPGTRLLVL.

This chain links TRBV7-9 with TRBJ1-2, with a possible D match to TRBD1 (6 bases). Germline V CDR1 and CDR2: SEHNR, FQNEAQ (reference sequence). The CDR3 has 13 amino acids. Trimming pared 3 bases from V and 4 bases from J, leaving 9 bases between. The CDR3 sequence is CASSFGGVYGYTF. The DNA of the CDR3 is TGTGCCAGCAGCTTTGGGGGCGTCTATGGCTACACCTTC.

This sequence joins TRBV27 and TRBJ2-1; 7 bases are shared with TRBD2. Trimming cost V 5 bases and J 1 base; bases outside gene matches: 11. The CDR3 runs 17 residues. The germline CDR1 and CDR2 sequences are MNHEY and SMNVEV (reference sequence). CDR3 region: CASSLTGTTISYNEQFF. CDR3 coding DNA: TGTGCCAGCAGTCTCACCGGGACTACCATATCCTACAATGAGCAGTTCTTC.

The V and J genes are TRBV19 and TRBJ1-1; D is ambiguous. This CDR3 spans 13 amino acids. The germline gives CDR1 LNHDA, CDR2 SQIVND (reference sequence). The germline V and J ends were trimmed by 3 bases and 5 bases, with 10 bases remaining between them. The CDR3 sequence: CASSMVGRTEAFF. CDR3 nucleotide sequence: TGTGCCAGTAGTATGGTCGGGAGGACTGAAGCTTTCTTT.

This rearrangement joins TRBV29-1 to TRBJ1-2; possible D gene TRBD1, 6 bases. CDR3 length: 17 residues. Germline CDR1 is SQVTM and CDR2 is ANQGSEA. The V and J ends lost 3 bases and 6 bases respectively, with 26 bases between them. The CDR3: CSVDRWGQPPLPNGYTF. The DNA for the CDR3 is TGCAGCGTTGACCGTTGGGGGCAGCCTCCTCTCCCAAATGGCTACACCTTC.

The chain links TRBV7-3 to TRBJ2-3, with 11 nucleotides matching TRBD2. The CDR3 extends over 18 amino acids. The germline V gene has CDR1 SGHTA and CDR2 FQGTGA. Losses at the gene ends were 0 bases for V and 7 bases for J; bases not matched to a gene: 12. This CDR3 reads CASSLTVGLAGGVNTQYF. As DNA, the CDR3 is TGTGCCAGCAGCTTAACGGTTGGGCTAGCGGGAGGTGTGAATACGCAGTATTTT.

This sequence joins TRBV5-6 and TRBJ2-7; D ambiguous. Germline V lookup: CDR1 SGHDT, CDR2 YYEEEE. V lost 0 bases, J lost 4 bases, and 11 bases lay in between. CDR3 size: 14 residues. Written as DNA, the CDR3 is TGTGCCAGCAGCTTGGAGGGCAGAGTATACGAGCAGTACTTC. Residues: CASSLEGRVYEQYF. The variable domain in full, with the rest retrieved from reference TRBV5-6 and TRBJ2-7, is DAGVTQSPTHLIKTRGQQVTLRCSPKSGHDTVSWYQQALGQGPQFIFQYYEEEERQRGNFPDRFSGHQFPNYSSELNVNALLLGDSALYLCASSLEGRVYEQYFGPGTRLTVT.

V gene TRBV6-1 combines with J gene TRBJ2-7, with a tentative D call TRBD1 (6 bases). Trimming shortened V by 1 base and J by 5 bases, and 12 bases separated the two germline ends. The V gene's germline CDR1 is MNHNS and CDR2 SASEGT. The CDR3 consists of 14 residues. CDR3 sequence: CASSEETGINEQYF. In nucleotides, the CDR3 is TGTGCCAGCAGTGAAGAGACAGGTATAAACGAGCAGTACTTC.

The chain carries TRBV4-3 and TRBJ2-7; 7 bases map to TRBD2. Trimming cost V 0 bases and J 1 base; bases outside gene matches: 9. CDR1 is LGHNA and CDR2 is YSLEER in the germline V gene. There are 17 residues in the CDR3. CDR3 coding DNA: TGCGCCAGCAGCCAAGAGGCAAGCGGGGCCTCATCCTACGAGCAGTACTTC. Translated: CASSQEASGASSYEQYF.

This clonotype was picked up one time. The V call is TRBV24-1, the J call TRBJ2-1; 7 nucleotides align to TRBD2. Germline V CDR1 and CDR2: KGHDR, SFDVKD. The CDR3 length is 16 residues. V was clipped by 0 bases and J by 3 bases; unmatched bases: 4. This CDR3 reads CATSDLDSGLYNEQFF. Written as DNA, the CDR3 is TGTGCCACCAGTGATTTGGATAGCGGGCTCTACAATGAGCAGTTCTTC.

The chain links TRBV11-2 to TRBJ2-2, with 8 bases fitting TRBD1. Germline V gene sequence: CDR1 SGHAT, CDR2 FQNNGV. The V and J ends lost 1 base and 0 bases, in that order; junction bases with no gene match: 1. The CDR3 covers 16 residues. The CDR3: CASSLVDRANTGELFF. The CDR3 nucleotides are TGTGCCAGCAGCTTAGTGGACAGGGCGAACACCGGGGAGCTGTTTTTT.

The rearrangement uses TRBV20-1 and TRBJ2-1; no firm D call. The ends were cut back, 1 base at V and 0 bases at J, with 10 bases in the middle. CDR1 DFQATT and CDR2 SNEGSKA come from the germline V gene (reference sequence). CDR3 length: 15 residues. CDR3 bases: TGCAGTGCTAGAGCGTCTGGGAACTCCTACAATGAGCAGTTCTTC. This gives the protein CSARASGNSYNEQFF.

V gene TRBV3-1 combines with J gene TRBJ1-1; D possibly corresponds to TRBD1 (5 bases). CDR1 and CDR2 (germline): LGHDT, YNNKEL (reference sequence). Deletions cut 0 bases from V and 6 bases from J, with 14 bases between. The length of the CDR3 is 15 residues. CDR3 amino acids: CASSQDGARGAEAFF. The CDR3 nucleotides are TGTGCCAGCAGCCAAGATGGGGCACGTGGGGCTGAAGCTTTCTTT.

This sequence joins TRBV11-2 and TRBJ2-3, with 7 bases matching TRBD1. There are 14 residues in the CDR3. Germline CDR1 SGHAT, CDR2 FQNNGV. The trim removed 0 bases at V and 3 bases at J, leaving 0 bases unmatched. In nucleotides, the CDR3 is TGTGCCAGCAGCTTAGAACAGGGGACAGATACGCAGTATTTT. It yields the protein CASSLEQGTDTQYF. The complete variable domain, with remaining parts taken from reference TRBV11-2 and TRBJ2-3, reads EAGVAQSPRYKIIEKRQSVAFWCNPISGHATLYWYQQILGQGPKLLIQFQNNGVVDDSQLPKDRFSAERLKGVDSTLKIQPAKLEDSAVYLCASSLEQGTDTQYFGPGTRLTVL.

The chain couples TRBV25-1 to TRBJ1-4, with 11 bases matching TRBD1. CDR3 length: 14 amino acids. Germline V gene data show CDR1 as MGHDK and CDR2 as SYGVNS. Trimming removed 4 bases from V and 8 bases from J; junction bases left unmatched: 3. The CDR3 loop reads CASSAGTGGEKLFF. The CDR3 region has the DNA TGTGCCAGCAGTGCCGGGACAGGGGGAGAAAAACTGTTTTTT.

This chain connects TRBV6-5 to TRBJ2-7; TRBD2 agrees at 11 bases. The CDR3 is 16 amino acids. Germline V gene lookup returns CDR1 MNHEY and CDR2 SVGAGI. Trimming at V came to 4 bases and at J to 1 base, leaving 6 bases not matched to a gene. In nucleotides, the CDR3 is TGTGCCAGCAGTTCGGGACTAGCGGTCCATTCCTACGAGCAGTACTTC. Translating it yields CASSSGLAVHSYEQYF.

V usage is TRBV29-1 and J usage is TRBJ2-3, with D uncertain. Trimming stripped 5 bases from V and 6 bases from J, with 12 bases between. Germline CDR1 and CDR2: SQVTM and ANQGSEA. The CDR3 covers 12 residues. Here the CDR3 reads CSVLPLSDTQYF. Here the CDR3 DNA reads TGCAGCGTTCTACCTCTATCGGATACGCAGTATTTT.

CDR3: CASSLDYILTDTQYF. In DNA form, the CDR3 reads TGTGCCAGCAGCTTGGATTACATCCTTACAGATACGCAGTATTTT. The rearrangement uses TRBV5-8 and TRBJ2-3; D not certain. The ends were cut back, 0 bases at V and 3 bases at J, with 11 bases in the middle. The CDR3 loop spans 15 amino acids. Germline-derived CDR1 and CDR2 are SGHTS and YDEGEE. Full variable domain (rest looked up from reference TRBV5-8 and TRBJ2-3): EAGVTQSPTHLIKTRGQQATLRCSPISGHTSVYWYQQALGLGLQFLLWYDEGEERNRGNFPPRFSGRQFPNYSSELNVNALELEDSALYLCASSLDYILTDTQYFGPGTRLTVL.

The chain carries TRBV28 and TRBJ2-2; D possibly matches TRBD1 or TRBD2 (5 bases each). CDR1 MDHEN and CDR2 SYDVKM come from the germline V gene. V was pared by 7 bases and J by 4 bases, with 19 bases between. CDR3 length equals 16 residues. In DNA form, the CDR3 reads TGTGCCAGCACCTCCGGGCCGGGACGCATCACCGGGGAGCTGTTTTTT. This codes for CASTSGPGRITGELFF. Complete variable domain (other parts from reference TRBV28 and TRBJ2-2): DVKVTQSSRYLVKRTGEKVFLECVQDMDHENMFWYRQDPGLGLRLIYFSYDVKMKEKGDIPEGYSVSREKKERFSLILESASTNQTSMYLCASTSGPGRITGELFFGEGSRLTVL.

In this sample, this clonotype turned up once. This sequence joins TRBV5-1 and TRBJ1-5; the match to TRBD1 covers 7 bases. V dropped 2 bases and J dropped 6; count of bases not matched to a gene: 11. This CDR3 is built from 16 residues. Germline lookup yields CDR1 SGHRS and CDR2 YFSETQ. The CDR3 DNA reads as TGCGCCAGCAGCTTTCCCCCAAGGACAGGAGGTCAGCCCCAGCATTTT. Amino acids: CASSFPPRTGGQPQHF.

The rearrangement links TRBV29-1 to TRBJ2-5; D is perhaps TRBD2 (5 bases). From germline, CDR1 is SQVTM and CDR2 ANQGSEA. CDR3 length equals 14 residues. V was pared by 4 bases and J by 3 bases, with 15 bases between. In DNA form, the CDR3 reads TGCAGCGTTGTCGAGGGAAGGGCTGAAGAGACCCAGTACTTC. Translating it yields CSVVEGRAEETQYF.

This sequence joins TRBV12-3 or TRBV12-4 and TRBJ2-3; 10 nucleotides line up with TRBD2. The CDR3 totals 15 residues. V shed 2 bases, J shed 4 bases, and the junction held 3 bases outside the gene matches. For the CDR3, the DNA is TGTGCCAGCAGTTTACAGCGGGGGGGACCAGATACGCAGTATTTT. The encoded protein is CASSLQRGGPDTQYF.

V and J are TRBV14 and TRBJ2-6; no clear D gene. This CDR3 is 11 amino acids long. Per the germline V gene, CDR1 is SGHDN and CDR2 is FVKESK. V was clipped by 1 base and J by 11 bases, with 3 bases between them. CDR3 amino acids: CASSQAHVLTF. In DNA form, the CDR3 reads TGTGCCAGCAGCCAAGCCCACGTCCTGACTTTC.